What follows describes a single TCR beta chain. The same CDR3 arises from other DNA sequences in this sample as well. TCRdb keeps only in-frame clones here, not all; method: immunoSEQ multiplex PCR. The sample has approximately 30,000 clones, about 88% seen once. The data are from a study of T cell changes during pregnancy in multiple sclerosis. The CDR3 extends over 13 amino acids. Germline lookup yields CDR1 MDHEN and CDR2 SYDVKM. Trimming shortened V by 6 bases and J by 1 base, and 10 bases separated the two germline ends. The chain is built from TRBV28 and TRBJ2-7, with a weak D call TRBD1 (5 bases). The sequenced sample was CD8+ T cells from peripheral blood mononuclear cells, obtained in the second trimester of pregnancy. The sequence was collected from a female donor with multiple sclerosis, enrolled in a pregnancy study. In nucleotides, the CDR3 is TGTGCCAGCAGCCGACAGCATTCCTACGAGCAGTACTTC. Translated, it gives CASSRQHSYEQYF.